Reported below is one T cell receptor (beta chain). Its antigen is still unknown. Germline V gene sequence: CDR1 MNHEY, CDR2 SVGAGI. The CDR3 has 16 amino acids. Unmatched junction bases numbered 16, after V lost 8 bases and J lost 5 bases. These data originate in a study of T cells after yellow fever vaccination. General study points: Abundant contaminating clonotypes from the bulk population could appear in FACS-sorted repertoires.

The 5'RACE template-switching step produced TCR cDNA and added a universal primer site and UMIs. TCRdb independently ran MiXCR on the 5' RACE reads; one entry per CDR3 protein. The sample records about 230,000 distinct CDR3 sequences, 6.7% being singletons. The sequence derives from a young man who received the YFV17D yellow fever vaccine. The rearrangement joins TRBV6-5 to TRBJ2-7; TRBD2 aligns across 9 bases. This material consisted of CD4+ T cells sorted from PBMCs, taken on the day of the yellow fever booster vaccination. The CDR3 DNA sequence: TGTGCCAGCGGGGCGGGGAGAAGTAGCGGGAGCAACGAGCAGTACTTC. It encodes CASGAGRSSGSNEQYF.